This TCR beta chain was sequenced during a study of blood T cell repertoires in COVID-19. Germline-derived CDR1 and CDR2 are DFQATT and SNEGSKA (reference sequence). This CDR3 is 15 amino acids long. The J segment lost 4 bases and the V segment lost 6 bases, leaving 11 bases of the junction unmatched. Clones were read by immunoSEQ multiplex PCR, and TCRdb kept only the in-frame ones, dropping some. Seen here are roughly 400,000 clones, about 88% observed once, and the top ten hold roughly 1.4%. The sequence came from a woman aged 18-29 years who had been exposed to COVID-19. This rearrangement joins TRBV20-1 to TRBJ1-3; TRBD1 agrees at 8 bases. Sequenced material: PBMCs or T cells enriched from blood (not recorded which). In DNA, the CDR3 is TGCAGTGCCAGTGCCCCGACAGGGGCAGGAAACACCATATATTTT. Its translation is CSASAPTGAGNTIYF.